This TCR beta chain appears in the sequencing data of a study of blood T cell repertoires in COVID-19. Participant reports of clinical history set cohort assignment. The CDR3 sequence is 14 residues long. CDR1 and CDR2 (germline): SGHAT, FQNNGV. V lost 5 bases and J lost 4; bases outside the gene matches: 7. Authors' analysis steps: Nucleated cell counts were estimated from reference gene primer amplification. Only in-frame clones appear in the TCRdb table, and some are missing; sequencing was by immunoSEQ multiplex PCR. V and J calls plus clone size are reproduced from that table; the DNA served to infer D and trimming. The repertoire has around 250,000 clones, around 90% of them found once; the top ten carry 1.2%.

Input material: PBMCs or T cells enriched from blood (not recorded which). The V gene is TRBV11-2, the J gene TRBJ1-1; TRBD1 matches 7 bases. The origin of this receptor is a human donor in a cohort exposed to, infected with or recovered from COVID-19 (not recorded which). The donor label of this sample is uncertain. CDR3 bases: TGTGCCAGCAGCCACAGGGGCCGGAGCACTGAAGCTTTCTTT. As protein: CASSHRGRSTEAFF.